This paragraph covers one T cell receptor (beta chain) sequence. The junction differs from germline at one of its ends, possibly a read error. Germline CDR1 reads SEHNR; CDR2 reads FQNEAQ (reference sequence). This CDR3 contains 15 residues. This record belongs to a study of cytomegalovirus exposure and HLA in healthy donors. About the research overall: Of about 400 genotyped donors, more than 70% clustered with self-reported Caucasian donors.

PCR involved 60 Vbeta and 13 Jbeta primers. Clones were sequenced by immunoSEQ multiplex PCR, and TCRdb holds only the in-frame ones, with some missing. The sample yields nearly 110,000 clones, 65% to 85% seen once. V usage is TRBV7-9 and J usage is TRBJ1-5; D is ambiguous. This clonotype was sampled from a man aged 18 to 30 in good health and CMV-seronegative. Sequenced material: PBMCs. CDR3 region: CSSSLDRTAGQPQHF. The CDR3, as DNA: TGTTCCAGCAGCTTAGATAGGACTGCAGGTCAGCCCCAGCATTTT.